A single sample is the source of the 7 T cell receptor beta chains below, sequenced in a study of radiotherapy plus CTLA-4 blockade in lung cancer. TCRdb keeps only in-frame clones here, not all; method: immunoSEQ multiplex PCR. The table shows around 56,000 clones, with over 75% occurring only once. The sample consisted of peripheral blood, taken from a patient treated with radiotherapy plus ipilimumab. Receptors were obtained from a human donor with non-small cell lung cancer who had a complete response to radiotherapy plus ipilimumab.

The chain uses TRBV5-1 and TRBJ2-6; a weak D match, TRBD1 (5 bases). The CDR3 is made up of 18 amino acids. Trimming took off 0 bases at V and 0 bases at J, with 13 bases between the two ends. Germline V gene lookup returns CDR1 SGHRS and CDR2 YFSETQ. CDR3 amino acids: CASSLVLGRGSGANVLTF. The CDR3, as DNA: TGCGCCAGCAGCTTGGTTCTGGGGCGCGGCTCTGGGGCCAACGTCCTGACTTTC. Together with reference TRBV5-1 and TRBJ2-6, the CDR3 gives the full variable domain: KAGVTQTPRYLIKTRGQQVTLSCSPISGHRSVSWYQQTPGQGLQFLFEYFSETQRNKGNFPGRFSGRQFSNSRSEMNVSTLELGDSALYLCASSLVLGRGSGANVLTFGAGSRLTVL.

V gene TRBV5-1 combines with J gene TRBJ2-1, with a possible D match to TRBD2 (6 bases). Germline lookup yields CDR1 SGHRS and CDR2 YFSETQ. V lost 2 bases to trimming and J lost 8 bases, with 14 bases between them. The CDR3 spans 14 residues. The CDR3 reads CASSFYASADEQFF. The CDR3 DNA sequence: TGCGCCAGCAGCTTCTATGCTAGCGCCGATGAGCAGTTCTTC.

V is TRBV6-5 and J is TRBJ1-4, with TRBD1 as a possible D gene (6 bases). The CDR3 extends over 14 amino acids. From germline, CDR1 is MNHEY and CDR2 SVGAGI. The V and J ends lost 0 bases and 14 bases respectively, with 16 bases between them. CDR3 sequence reads: CASSYSQGPSTLFF. CDR3 nucleotide sequence: TGTGCCAGCAGTTACTCCCAGGGGCCCTCGACGCTGTTTTTT.

V gene TRBV10-3 combines with J gene TRBJ1-2; 9 bases fit TRBD1. This CDR3 is 14 amino acids long. J was trimmed by 2 bases and V by 7 bases; bases with no gene match: 5. Germline CDR1 is ENHRY and CDR2 is SYGVKD. The CDR3 loop reads CAIKQGASNYGYTF. CDR3 bases: TGTGCCATCAAACAGGGGGCGTCGAACTATGGCTACACCTTC.

Only one count was recorded for this clone. The genes are TRBV5-1 and TRBJ1-2, with 7 nucleotides matching TRBD1. The CDR3 is 14 residues long. The germline gives CDR1 SGHRS, CDR2 YFSETQ. Losses at the gene ends were 2 bases for V and 7 bases for J; bases not matched to a gene: 8. CDR3 protein: CASSFSQGNSGYTF. CDR3 coding DNA: TGCGCCAGCAGCTTCTCACAGGGGAACAGTGGCTACACCTTC.

V and J are TRBV5-6 and TRBJ2-7, with 10 bases lining up with TRBD1. Germline V lookup: CDR1 SGHDT, CDR2 YYEEEE. The CDR3 totals 16 residues. V lost 4 bases and J lost 3; bases outside the gene matches: 10. The DNA for the CDR3 is TGTGCCAGCAGCCCAGACAGGGGGCGGACTCTCTACGAGCAGTACTTC. Residues: CASSPDRGRTLYEQYF. The whole variable domain, filled in from reference TRBV5-6 and TRBJ2-7, reads DAGVTQSPTHLIKTRGQQVTLRCSPKSGHDTVSWYQQALGQGPQFIFQYYEEEERQRGNFPDRFSGHQFPNYSSELNVNALLLGDSALYLCASSPDRGRTLYEQYFGPGTRLTVT.

V usage is TRBV7-2 and J usage is TRBJ2-5; D is uncertain. The germline V and J ends were trimmed by 3 bases and 5 bases, with 4 bases remaining between them. This CDR3 has 11 residues. CDR1 SGHTA and CDR2 FQGNSA come from the germline V gene. The DNA for the CDR3 is TGTGCCAGCAGCTTGCAGGAGACCCAGTACTTC. It encodes CASSLQETQYF.